The clone carrying this T cell receptor (beta chain) has only a few counts. The data were taken from a study of blood T cell repertoires in COVID-19. Study-wide background: Samples came from the United States, Italy and Spain, spanning acute and convalescent COVID-19. The cDNA or gDNA used as material had been derived from T cells, B-cell-depleted T cells, or PBMCs.

V shed 6 bases and J shed 3 bases, with 12 bases lying between them. The CDR3 has 13 amino acids. From germline, CDR1 is MNHEY and CDR2 SVGAGI. In the authors' workflow: From reference gene primer amplification, estimates of nucleated cell counts were derived. Method: immunoSEQ multiplex PCR; TCRdb's copy keeps in-frame clones and lacks some. V, J and clone size are those of that table, while D and trimming were read from the DNA. The table shows 140,000 to 150,000 clones, with about nine tenths occurring only once. The sequence came from a man aged 50-59 years who had recovered from COVID-19. The source material was peripheral blood. The chain uses TRBV6-5 and TRBJ2-7, with D tentatively TRBD1 (7 bases). The CDR3 protein is CASSQGGRYEQYF. The CDR3 nucleotides are TGTGCCAGCAGCCAGGGGGGTCGCTACGAGCAGTACTTC.